The source of this TCR beta chain is a study of response to subunit inactivated influenza vaccine. This clonotype appeared many times. Each CDR3 protein is one row after TCRdb ran MiXCR on the RT-PCR reads. The data hold hundreds of thousands of distinct CDR3 sequences, with roughly 14% observed a single time. Germline CDR1 reads SGHRS; CDR2 reads YFSETQ. The CDR3 covers 13 residues. Trimming removed 3 bases from V and 1 base from J, with 7 bases in between. This chain links TRBV5-1 with TRBJ1-1; D is unresolved. The sample here was PBMCs from blood, taken around 15 days before vaccination. This TCR was recovered from a man aged 45 to 65 who received an inactivated influenza vaccine. The CDR3 region is CASSSRGNTEAFF. For the CDR3, the DNA is TGCGCCAGCAGCTCCCGGGGGAACACTGAAGCTTTCTTT. Full variable domain (remainder filled in from reference TRBV5-1 and TRBJ1-1): KAGVTQTPRYLIKTRGQQVTLSCSPISGHRSVSWYQQTPGQGLQFLFEYFSETQRNKGNFPGRFSGRQFSNSRSEMNVSTLELGDSALYLCASSSRGNTEAFFGQGTRLTVV.